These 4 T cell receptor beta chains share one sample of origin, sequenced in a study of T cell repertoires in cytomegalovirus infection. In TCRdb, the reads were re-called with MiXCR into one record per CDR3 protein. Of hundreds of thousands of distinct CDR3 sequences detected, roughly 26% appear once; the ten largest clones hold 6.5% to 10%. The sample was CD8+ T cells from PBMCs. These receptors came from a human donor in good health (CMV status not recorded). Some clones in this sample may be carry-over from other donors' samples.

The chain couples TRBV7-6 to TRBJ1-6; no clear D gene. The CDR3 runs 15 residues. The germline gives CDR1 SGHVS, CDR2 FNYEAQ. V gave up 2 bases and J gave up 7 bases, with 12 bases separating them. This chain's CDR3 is CASSLTPLSNSPLHF. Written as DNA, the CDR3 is TGTGCCAGCAGCTTAACTCCCTTATCCAATTCACCCCTCCACTTT.

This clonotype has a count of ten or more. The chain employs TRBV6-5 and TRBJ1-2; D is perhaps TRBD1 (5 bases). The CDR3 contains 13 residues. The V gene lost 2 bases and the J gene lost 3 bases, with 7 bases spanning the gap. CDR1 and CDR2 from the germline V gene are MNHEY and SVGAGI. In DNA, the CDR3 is TGTGCCAGCAGTTACGGGGGAGACTATGGCTACACCTTC. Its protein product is CASSYGGDYGYTF.

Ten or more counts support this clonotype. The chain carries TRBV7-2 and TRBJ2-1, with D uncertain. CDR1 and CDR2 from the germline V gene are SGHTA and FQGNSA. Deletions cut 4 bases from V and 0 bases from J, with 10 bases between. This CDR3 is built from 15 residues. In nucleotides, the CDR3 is TGTGCCAGCAGCTCGACTCCCAGCTCCTACAATGAGCAGTTCTTC. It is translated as CASSSTPSSYNEQFF.

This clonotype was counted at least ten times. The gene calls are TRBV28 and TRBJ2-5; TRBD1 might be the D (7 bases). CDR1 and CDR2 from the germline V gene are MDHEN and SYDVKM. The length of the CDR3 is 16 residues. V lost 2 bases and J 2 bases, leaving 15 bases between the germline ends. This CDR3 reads CASSLIGGGPQETQYF. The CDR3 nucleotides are TGTGCCAGCAGTTTAATTGGAGGGGGCCCTCAAGAGACCCAGTACTTC.